This T cell receptor (beta chain) was sequenced for a study of beta chain features in type 1 diabetes. General observations from the study: Shortening of TCRB CDR3s, moderate but significant, appeared in all four CD4+ subsets of Type 1 diabetes patients. Since sequencing was performed on cDNA, cells with high TCR expression could be over-represented.

Remarks on this clone: Its specificity is unknown.

The V segment lost 4 bases and the J segment 5 bases; nucleotides outside the gene matches: 12. The length of the CDR3 is 16 residues. In germline, CDR1 is SEHNR, CDR2 FQNEAQ (reference sequence). Purity exceeding 95% was reached by all sorted populations. TCRB transcripts that were expressed got sequenced, as all of the isolated RNA had been reverse transcribed. Sequenced naive, central memory and regulatory T cell samples produced an average of approximately 3.5 million reads. TCRdb's table, derived via immunoSEQ multiplex PCR, lists solely in-frame clones and lacks some. This table holds more than 200,000 clones, 15% to 20% found once.

The chain uses TRBV7-9 and TRBJ2-3, with 7 bases fitting TRBD2. The sequence derives from a man aged 25-40 years with type 1 diabetes. The sequenced material came from naive CD4+ T cells from blood. In DNA, the CDR3 is TGTGCCAGCAGCTCCGGACTCGCGGGAGCGAAAGATACGCAGTATTTT. Translated: CASSSGLAGAKDTQYF.